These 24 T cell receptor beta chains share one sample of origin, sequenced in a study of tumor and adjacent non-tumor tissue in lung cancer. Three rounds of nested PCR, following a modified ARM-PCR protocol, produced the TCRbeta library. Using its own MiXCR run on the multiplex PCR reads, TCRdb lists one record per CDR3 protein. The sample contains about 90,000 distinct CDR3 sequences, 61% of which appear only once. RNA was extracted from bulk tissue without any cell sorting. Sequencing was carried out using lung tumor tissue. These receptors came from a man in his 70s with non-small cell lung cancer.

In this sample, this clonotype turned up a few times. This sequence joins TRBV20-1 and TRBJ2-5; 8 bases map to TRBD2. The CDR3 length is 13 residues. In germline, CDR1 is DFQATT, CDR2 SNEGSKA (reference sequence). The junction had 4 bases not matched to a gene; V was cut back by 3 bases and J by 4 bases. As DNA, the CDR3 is TGCAGTGCTAGCGGGGGGGCGATAGAGACCCAGTACTTC. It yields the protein CSASGGAIETQYF.

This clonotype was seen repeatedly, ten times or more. The CDR3 DNA follows: TGTGCCAGCAGCAAAAAGGGACTAGCGGGAATTCGTGAGCAGTTCTTC. Protein: CASSKKGLAGIREQFF. The rearrangement uses TRBV6-5 and TRBJ2-1; 13 nucleotides agree with TRBD2. CDR3 length: 16 amino acids. The V gene end was trimmed by 6 bases and the J gene end by 9 bases; junction bases not matched to a gene: 11. Germline assignment: CDR1 MNHEY and CDR2 SVGAGI.

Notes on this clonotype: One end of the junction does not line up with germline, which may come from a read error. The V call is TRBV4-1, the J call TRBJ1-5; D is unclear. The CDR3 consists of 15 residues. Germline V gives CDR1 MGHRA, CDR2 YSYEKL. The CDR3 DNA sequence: TGCGCCAGCAGCCCCATGACCAATAGCAACCAGCCCCAGCATTTT. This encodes CASSPMTNSNQPQHF.

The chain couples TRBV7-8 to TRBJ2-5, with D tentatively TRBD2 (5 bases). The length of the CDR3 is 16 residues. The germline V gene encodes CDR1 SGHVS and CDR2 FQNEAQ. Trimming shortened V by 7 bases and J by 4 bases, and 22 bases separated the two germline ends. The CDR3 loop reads CASNPTFGLLGETQYF. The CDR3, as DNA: TGTGCCAGCAACCCGACATTCGGACTCCTGGGAGAGACCCAGTACTTC. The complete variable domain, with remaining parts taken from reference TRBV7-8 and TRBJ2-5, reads GAGVSQSPRYKVAKRGQDVALRCDPISGHVSLFWYQQALGQGPEFLTYFQNEAQLDKSGLPSDRFFAERPEGSVSTLKIQRTQQEDSAVYLCASNPTFGLLGETQYFGPGTRLLVL.

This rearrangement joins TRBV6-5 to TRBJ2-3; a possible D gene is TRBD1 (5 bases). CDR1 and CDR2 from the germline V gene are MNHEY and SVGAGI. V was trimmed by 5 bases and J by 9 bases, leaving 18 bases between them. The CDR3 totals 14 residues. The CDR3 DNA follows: TGTGCCAGCAGTAGTAACAGGACCCGAAACACGCAGTATTTT. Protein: CASSSNRTRNTQYF.

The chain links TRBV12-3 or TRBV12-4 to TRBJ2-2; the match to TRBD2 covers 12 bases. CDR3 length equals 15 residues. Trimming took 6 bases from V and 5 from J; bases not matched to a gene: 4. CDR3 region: CASSTGTSGTGELFF. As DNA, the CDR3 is TGTGCCAGCAGCACCGGGACTAGCGGGACCGGGGAGCTGTTTTTT.

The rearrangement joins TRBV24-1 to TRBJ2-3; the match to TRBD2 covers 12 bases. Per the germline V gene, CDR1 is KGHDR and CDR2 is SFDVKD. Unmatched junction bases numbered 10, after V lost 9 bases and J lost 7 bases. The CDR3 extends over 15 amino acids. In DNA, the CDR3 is TGTGCCACCCAGCCTAGCGGGGGGGGCAAAAATACGCAGTATTTT. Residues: CATQPSGGGKNTQYF.

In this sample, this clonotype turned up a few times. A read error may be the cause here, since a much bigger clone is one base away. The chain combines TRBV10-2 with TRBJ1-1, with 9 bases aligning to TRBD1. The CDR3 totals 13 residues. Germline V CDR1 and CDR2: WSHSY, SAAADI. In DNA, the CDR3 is TGCGCCGGCAGTGCCTCGACAGGGGGGGAAGCTTTCTTT. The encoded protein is CAGSASTGGEAFF.

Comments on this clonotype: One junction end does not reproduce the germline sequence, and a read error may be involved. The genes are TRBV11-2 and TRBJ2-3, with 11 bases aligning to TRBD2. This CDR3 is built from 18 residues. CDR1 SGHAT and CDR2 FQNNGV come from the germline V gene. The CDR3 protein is CASSPRLAGPLSTGTQYF. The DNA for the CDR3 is TGTGCCAGCAGCCCCCGACTAGCGGGGCCCTTGAGCACAGGTACGCAGTATTTT.

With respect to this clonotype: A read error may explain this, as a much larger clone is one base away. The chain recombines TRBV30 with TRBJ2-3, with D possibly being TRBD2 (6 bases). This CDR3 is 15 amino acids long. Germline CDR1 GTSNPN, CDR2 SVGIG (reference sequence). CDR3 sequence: CVWSGYGTGADTQYF. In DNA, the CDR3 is TGTGTCTGGAGTGGGTACGGGACTGGCGCAGATACGCAGTATTTT.

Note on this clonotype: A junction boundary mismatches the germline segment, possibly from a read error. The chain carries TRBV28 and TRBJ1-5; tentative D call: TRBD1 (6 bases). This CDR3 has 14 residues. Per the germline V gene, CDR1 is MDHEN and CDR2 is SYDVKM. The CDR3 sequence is CANRYRVRNRPQHF. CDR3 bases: TGTGCCAACAGGTACAGGGTTCGCAATCGGCCCCAGCATTTT.

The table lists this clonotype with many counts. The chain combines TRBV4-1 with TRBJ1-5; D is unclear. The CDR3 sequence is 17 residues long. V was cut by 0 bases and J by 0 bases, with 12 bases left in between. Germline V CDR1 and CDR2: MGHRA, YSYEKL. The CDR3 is CASSQDLGFYSNQPQHF. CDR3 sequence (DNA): TGCGCCAGCAGCCAAGATCTAGGTTTCTATAGCAATCAGCCCCAGCATTTT.

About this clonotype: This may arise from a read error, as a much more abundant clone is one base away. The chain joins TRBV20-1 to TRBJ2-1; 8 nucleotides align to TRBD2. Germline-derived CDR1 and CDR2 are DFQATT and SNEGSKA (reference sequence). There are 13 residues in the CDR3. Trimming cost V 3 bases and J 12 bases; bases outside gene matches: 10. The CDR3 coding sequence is TGCAGTGCTAGTACGCGGGAGGCTGGTGTGCAGTTCTTC. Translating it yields CSASTREAGVQFF.

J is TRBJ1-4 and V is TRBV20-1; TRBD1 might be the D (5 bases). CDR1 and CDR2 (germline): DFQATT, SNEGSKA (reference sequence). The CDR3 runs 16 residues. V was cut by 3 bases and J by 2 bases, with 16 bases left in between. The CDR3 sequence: CSARCQGGFTNEKLFF. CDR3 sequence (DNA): TGCAGTGCTAGGTGTCAGGGTGGCTTCACTAATGAAAAACTGTTTTTT.

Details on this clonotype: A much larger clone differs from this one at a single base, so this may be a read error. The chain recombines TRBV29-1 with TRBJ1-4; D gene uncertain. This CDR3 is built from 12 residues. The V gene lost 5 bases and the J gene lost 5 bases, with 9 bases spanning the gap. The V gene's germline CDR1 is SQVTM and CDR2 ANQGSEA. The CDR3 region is CSVLRYNEKLFF. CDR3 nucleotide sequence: TGCAGCGTTTTACGATACAATGAAAAACTGTTTTTT.

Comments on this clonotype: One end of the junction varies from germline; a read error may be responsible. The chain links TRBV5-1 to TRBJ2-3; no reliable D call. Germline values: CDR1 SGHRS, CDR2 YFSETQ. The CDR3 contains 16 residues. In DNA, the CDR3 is TGCGCCAACAGCTTGGGAAGGACCTCCAGCACAGATAAGCAGTATTTT. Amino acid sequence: CANSLGRTSSTDKQYF.

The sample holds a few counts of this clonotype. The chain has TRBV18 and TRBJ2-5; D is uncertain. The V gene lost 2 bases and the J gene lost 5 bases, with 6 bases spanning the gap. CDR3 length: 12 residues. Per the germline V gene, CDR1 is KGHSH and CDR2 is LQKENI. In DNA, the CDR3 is TGTGCCAGCTCACCATATATCGAGACCCAGTACTTC. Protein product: CASSPYIETQYF. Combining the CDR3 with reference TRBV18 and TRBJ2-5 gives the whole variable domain NAGVMQNPRHLVRRRGQEARLRCSPMKGHSHVYWYRQLPEEGLKFMVYLQKENIIDESGMPKERFSAEFPKEGPSILRIQQVVRGDSAAYFCASSPYIETQYFGPGTRLLVL.

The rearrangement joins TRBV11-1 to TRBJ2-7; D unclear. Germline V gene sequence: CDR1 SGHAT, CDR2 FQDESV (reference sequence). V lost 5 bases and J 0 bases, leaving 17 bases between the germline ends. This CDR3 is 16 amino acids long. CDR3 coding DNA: TGTGCCAGCAGCCCAGGTCGGGCTAGGAGCTCCTACGAGCAGTACTTC. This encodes CASSPGRARSSYEQYF.

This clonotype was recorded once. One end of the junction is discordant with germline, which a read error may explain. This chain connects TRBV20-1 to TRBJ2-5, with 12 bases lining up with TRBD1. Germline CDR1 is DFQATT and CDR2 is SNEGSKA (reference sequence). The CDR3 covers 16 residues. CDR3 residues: CSASSLGQGAREIQYF. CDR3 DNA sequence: TGCAGTGCGTCAAGCTTGGGACAGGGGGCGAGAGAGATCCAGTACTTC.

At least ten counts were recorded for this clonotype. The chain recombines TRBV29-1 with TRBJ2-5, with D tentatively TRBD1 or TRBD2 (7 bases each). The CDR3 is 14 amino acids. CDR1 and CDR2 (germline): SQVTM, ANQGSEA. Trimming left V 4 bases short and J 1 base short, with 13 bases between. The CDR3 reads CSVGEGASQETQYF. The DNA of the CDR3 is TGCAGCGTTGGGGAGGGGGCGAGCCAAGAGACCCAGTACTTC.

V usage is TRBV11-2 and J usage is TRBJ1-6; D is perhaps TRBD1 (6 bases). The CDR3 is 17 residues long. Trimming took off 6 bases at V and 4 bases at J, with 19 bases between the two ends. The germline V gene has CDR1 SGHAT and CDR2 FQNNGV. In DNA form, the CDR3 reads TGTGCCAGCAGTGAGAGATGGAGGGGGGGTTATAATTCACCCCTCCACTTT. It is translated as CASSERWRGGYNSPLHF.

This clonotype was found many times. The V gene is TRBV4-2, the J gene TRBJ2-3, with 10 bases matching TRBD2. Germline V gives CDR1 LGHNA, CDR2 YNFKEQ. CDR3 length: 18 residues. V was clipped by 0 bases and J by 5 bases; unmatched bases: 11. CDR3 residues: CASSQDIGAGGYLDTQYF. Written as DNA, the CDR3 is TGTGCCAGCAGCCAAGATATAGGAGCGGGGGGGTATTTAGATACGCAGTATTTT.

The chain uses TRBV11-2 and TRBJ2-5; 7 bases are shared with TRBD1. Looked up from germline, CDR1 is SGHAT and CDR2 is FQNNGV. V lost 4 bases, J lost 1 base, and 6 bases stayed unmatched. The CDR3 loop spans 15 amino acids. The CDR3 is CASSSIRTGQETQYF. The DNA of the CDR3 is TGTGCCAGCAGCTCGATAAGGACAGGCCAAGAGACCCAGTACTTC.

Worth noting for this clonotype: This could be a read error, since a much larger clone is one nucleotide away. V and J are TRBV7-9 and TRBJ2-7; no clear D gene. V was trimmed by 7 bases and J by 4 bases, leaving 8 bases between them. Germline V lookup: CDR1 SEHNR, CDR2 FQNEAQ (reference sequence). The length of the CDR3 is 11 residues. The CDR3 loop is CASNANYEQYF. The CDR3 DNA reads TGTGCCAGCAACGCTAATTACGAGCAGTACTTC. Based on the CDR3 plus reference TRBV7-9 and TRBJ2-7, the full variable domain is DTGVSQNPRHKITKRGQNVTFRCDPISEHNRLYWYRQTLGQGPEFLTYFQNEAQLEKSRLLSDRFSAERPKGSFSTLEIQRTEQGDSAMYLCASNANYEQYFGPGTRLTVT.